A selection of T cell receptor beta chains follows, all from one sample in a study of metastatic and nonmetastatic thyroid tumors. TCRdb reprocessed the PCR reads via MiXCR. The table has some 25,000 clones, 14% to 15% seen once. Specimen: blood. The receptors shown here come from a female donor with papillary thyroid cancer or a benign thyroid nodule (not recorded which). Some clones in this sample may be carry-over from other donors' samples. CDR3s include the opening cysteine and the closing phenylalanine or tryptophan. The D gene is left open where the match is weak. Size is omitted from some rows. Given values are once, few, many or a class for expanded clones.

CDR3nt: TGTGCCATCAGTGTCACTGGGACCACTAGCACAGATACGCAGTATTTT
CDR3aa: CAISVTGTTSTDTQYF
v_gene: TRBV10-3
d_gene: -
j_gene: TRBJ2-3
abundance: few

CDR3nt: TGTGCCAGCAGCCGTCAGTCCGGGGAGCTGTTTTTT
CDR3aa: CASSRQSGELFF
v_gene: TRBV7-9
d_gene: -
j_gene: TRBJ2-2
abundance: many

CDR3nt: TGTGCCAGCGGTCGGGGTAGGCGGGAGAGTGAGCAGTTCTTC
CDR3aa: CASGRGRRESEQFF
v_gene: TRBV12-3/TRBV12-4
d_gene: TRBD2
j_gene: TRBJ2-1
abundance: -

CDR3nt: TGTGCCAGTAGTACCCCCGGGACTAGCGGCTACAATGAGCAGTTCTTC
CDR3aa: CASSTPGTSGYNEQFF
v_gene: TRBV19
d_gene: TRBD2
j_gene: TRBJ2-1
abundance: many

CDR3nt: TGTGCCAGCAGCTTAGGAGGGGGCGCATCCGGGGAGCTGTTTTTT
CDR3aa: CASSLGGGASGELFF
v_gene: TRBV7-2
d_gene: TRBD1
j_gene: TRBJ2-2
abundance: many

CDR3nt: TGCAGTGCCCGCCGGGGGGCCGGGTACGAGGAGTACTTC
CDR3aa: CSARRGAGYEEYF
v_gene: TRBV20-1
d_gene: -
j_gene: TRBJ2-7
abundance: -

CDR3nt: TGTGCCAGCAGAATATCAGGGACTGGAAACACCATATATTTT
CDR3aa: CASRISGTGNTIYF
v_gene: TRBV7-2
d_gene: -
j_gene: TRBJ1-3
abundance: many

CDR3nt: TGTGCCAGCAGTTCAGGACAGCCCCAGCATTTT
CDR3aa: CASSSGQPQHF
v_gene: TRBV28
d_gene: -
j_gene: TRBJ1-5
abundance: many

CDR3nt: TGTGCCATCAGTGAGGGACTAGCGGGAGCTAGCGAGCAGTACTTC
CDR3aa: CAISEGLAGASEQYF
v_gene: TRBV10-3
d_gene: TRBD2
j_gene: TRBJ2-7
abundance: many

CDR3nt: TGTGCCAGCAGCTTAGATGGAATCTATGGCTACACCTTC
CDR3aa: CASSLDGIYGYTF
v_gene: TRBV13
d_gene: -
j_gene: TRBJ1-2
abundance: medium-sized

CDR3nt: TGTGCCAGCAGCCTCGGACTAGCGGGGGTGAATGAGCAGTTCTTC
CDR3aa: CASSLGLAGVNEQFF
v_gene: TRBV11-2
d_gene: TRBD2
j_gene: TRBJ2-1
abundance: -

CDR3nt: TGTGCCAGTAGTATAGTTTCGAAAGTGAACATTGAAGCTTTCTTT
CDR3aa: CASSIVSKVNIEAFF
v_gene: TRBV19
d_gene: -
j_gene: TRBJ1-1
abundance: few

CDR3nt: TGTGCCAGTGGCCGGGGACACGCAGGCGAGCAGTACTTC
CDR3aa: CASGRGHAGEQYF
v_gene: TRBV19
d_gene: -
j_gene: TRBJ2-7
abundance: medium-sized

CDR3nt: TGTGCCAGCAGCTTGGGGGGACGTGGCTACACCTTC
CDR3aa: CASSLGGRGYTF
v_gene: TRBV5-6
d_gene: -
j_gene: TRBJ1-2
abundance: -

CDR3nt: TGTGCCAGCAGCCTAGACAGCGACCCTTCTATAGGCTACACCTTC
CDR3aa: CASSLDSDPSIGYTF
v_gene: TRBV28
d_gene: -
j_gene: TRBJ1-2
abundance: many

CDR3nt: TGTGCCAGCAGTGATGGGACAGGGTGGAACGAGCAGTACTTC
CDR3aa: CASSDGTGWNEQYF
v_gene: TRBV6-1
d_gene: TRBD1
j_gene: TRBJ2-7
abundance: -

CDR3nt: TGTGCCATCAGGGCCAGAACGGACGGATACAATGAGCAGTACTTC
CDR3aa: CAIRARTDGYNEQYF
v_gene: TRBV10-3
d_gene: -
j_gene: TRBJ2-7
abundance: few

CDR3nt: TGTGCCACCAAGACAGGGGGCTCAGATACGCAGTATTTT
CDR3aa: CATKTGGSDTQYF
v_gene: TRBV11-2
d_gene: TRBD1
j_gene: TRBJ2-3
abundance: -

CDR3nt: TGTGTCAGCAGCTTAGAGGGTAATTACTGCGAGCAGTACTTC
CDR3aa: CVSSLEGNYCEQYF
v_gene: TRBV7-2
d_gene: -
j_gene: TRBJ2-7
abundance: -

CDR3nt: TGTGCCAGCAGCTTTGGGGTCACCGGGGAGCTGTTTTTT
CDR3aa: CASSFGVTGELFF
v_gene: TRBV11-2
d_gene: -
j_gene: TRBJ2-2
abundance: medium-sized

CDR3nt: TGTGCCAGCAGTCCTCGGGCCACACGGGGCACTGAAGCTTTCTTT
CDR3aa: CASSPRATRGTEAFF
v_gene: TRBV6-1
d_gene: -
j_gene: TRBJ1-1
abundance: many

CDR3nt: TGCAGTGCTAGGGACTGGCATAGCACAGATACGCAGTATTTT
CDR3aa: CSARDWHSTDTQYF
v_gene: TRBV20-1
d_gene: -
j_gene: TRBJ2-3
abundance: many

CDR3nt: TGTGCCAGCAGCCCGGGCACAGGTAGGCTTGAGCAGTTCTTC
CDR3aa: CASSPGTGRLEQFF
v_gene: TRBV5-5
d_gene: -
j_gene: TRBJ2-1
abundance: many

CDR3nt: TGTGCCAGCAGTGGGACAGGGGGCCGTGGCTACACCTTC
CDR3aa: CASSGTGGRGYTF
v_gene: TRBV6-1
d_gene: TRBD1
j_gene: TRBJ1-2
abundance: medium-sized

CDR3nt: TGTGCCAGCAGCCCAGGGACTAGCGGGAGGTTGGTCAAAAACATTCAGTACTTC
CDR3aa: CASSPGTSGRLVKNIQYF
v_gene: TRBV5-6
d_gene: TRBD2
j_gene: TRBJ2-4
abundance: many

CDR3nt: TGTGCCAGCAGAAGTGGATCCGGGACAGACAATGAGCAGTTCTTC
CDR3aa: CASRSGSGTDNEQFF
v_gene: TRBV11-1
d_gene: TRBD1
j_gene: TRBJ2-1
abundance: -

CDR3nt: TGTGCCAGCAGCGGCCCGGGGAAGAGCTTCGATGAGCAGTTCTTC
CDR3aa: CASSGPGKSFDEQFF
v_gene: TRBV11-2
d_gene: -
j_gene: TRBJ2-1
abundance: many

CDR3nt: TGTGCCAGCAGCCCCTTAGCGGGAGGACTTGAGCAGTTCTTC
CDR3aa: CASSPLAGGLEQFF
v_gene: TRBV27
d_gene: TRBD2
j_gene: TRBJ2-1
abundance: many